Shown below are 5 T cell receptor beta chains from a single sample sequenced in a study of blood T cell repertoires in COVID-19. The assay was immunoSEQ multiplex PCR, and TCRdb's table has in-frame clones only and misses some. The sample lists approximately 79,000 clones; around nine tenths were seen once. Input material: peripheral blood. The receptors shown here come from a man aged 55 to 69 with acute or convalescent COVID-19.

The count of this clone is one. The V and J genes are TRBV10-3 and TRBJ1-2; no clear D. The germline V and J ends were trimmed by 0 bases and 8 bases, with 7 bases remaining between them. The CDR3 spans 12 residues. Germline values: CDR1 ENHRY, CDR2 SYGVKD. This CDR3 is CAISESRVGYTF. The CDR3 nucleotides read TGTGCCATCAGTGAGTCGAGGGTGGGCTACACCTTC.

This clone was counted a few times. This chain joins TRBV19 and TRBJ2-1; 7 bases map to TRBD2. Germline CDR1 LNHDA, CDR2 SQIVND (reference sequence). The CDR3 has 14 residues. The V and J ends lost 7 bases and 7 bases, in that order; junction bases with no gene match: 10. The CDR3 loop reads CASNGGGPSNEQFF. CDR3 nucleotide sequence: TGTGCCAGTAACGGCGGGGGACCCTCGAATGAGCAGTTCTTC.

CDR3 in DNA: TGTGCCAGCAGCCAAGGGCTAGCGCCTATCCACGAGCAGTACTTC. Its protein is CASSQGLAPIHEQYF. The rearrangement joins TRBV14 to TRBJ2-7; perhaps TRBD2 as D (6 bases). The germline CDR1 and CDR2 sequences are SGHDN and FVKESK. V was shortened by 1 base and J by 5 bases, with 15 bases between the two germline ends. The CDR3 loop spans 15 amino acids.

The rearrangement uses TRBV14 and TRBJ1-6; unclear D gene. The CDR3 extends over 15 amino acids. The V gene's germline CDR1 is SGHDN and CDR2 FVKESK. V lost 1 base and J lost 14, with 18 bases in between. DNA for the CDR3: TGTGCCAGCAGCCAAGTCTTGGGCTTTCCTCCGTCCCTCCACTTT. Protein: CASSQVLGFPPSLHF.

The CDR3 sequence is CASSPVSLGTGGEKLFF. DNA for the CDR3: TGCGCCAGCAGCCCCGTCAGCCTAGGGACAGGGGGCGAAAAACTGTTTTTT. The V call is TRBV5-1, the J call TRBJ1-4; 12 nucleotides agree with TRBD1. Germline trimming cut 4 bases from V and 8 bases from J; bases unmatched to any gene: 12. The CDR3 runs to 17 residues. Germline V gene lookup returns CDR1 SGHRS and CDR2 YFSETQ. The full variable domain, with the rest looked up from reference TRBV5-1 and TRBJ1-4, is KAGVTQTPRYLIKTRGQQVTLSCSPISGHRSVSWYQQTPGQGLQFLFEYFSETQRNKGNFPGRFSGRQFSNSRSEMNVSTLELGDSALYLCASSPVSLGTGGEKLFFGSGTQLSVL.